These 16 T cell receptor beta chains were sequenced from one sample in a study of OX40 agonist ivuxolimab in advanced cancers. Only in-frame clones appear in the TCRdb table, and some are missing; sequencing was by immunoSEQ multiplex PCR. Seen here are about 64,000 clones, around 90% observed once, and the top ten hold about 0.46%. Sequencing was performed on CD4+ or CD8+ T cells sorted from blood, taken in a trial of the OX40 agonist ivuxolimab. These receptors all come from an adult with an advanced solid tumor such as melanoma, head and neck, liver or kidney cancer.

This CDR3 reads CAISGTSGYNEQFF. CDR3 nucleotides: TGTGCCATCAGCGGGACTAGCGGCTACAATGAGCAGTTCTTC. V and J are TRBV10-3 and TRBJ2-1; TRBD2 matches at 11 bases. CDR1 is ENHRY, CDR2 SYGVKD, per germline. This CDR3 is built from 14 residues. Germline trimming cut 6 bases from V and 3 bases from J; bases unmatched to any gene: 1.

This chain connects TRBV6-1 to TRBJ2-5; the D call may be TRBD1 or TRBD2 (5 bases each). Germline CDR1 and CDR2: MNHNS and SASEGT. V was cut by 6 bases and J by 2 bases, with 16 bases left in between. The CDR3 has 15 amino acids. DNA of the CDR3: TGTGCCAGCAGACCCCATGGGGGTTTGCAAGAGACCCAGTACTTC. Translating it yields CASRPHGGLQETQYF.

This clone was picked up a small number of times. The rearrangement links TRBV4-3 to TRBJ1-6, with D unresolved. With 0 bases removed from V and 10 bases from J, the gap between germline ends came to 10 bases. CDR1 is LGHNA and CDR2 is YSLEER in the germline V gene. The CDR3 runs 14 residues. The chain's CDR3 is CASSQDAGESPLHF. The DNA for the CDR3 is TGCGCCAGCAGCCAAGATGCCGGGGAATCACCCCTCCACTTT.

This clone has only one observation. The V call is TRBV27, the J call TRBJ1-1; 9 bases align to TRBD1. The junction had 12 bases not matched to a gene; V was cut back by 10 bases and J by 6 bases. The CDR3 has 14 amino acids. Per germline, CDR1 MNHEY and CDR2 SMNVEV (reference sequence). CDR3 sequence (DNA): TGTGCCACTCTAAGATACAGGGGGCACCCTGAAGCTTTCTTT. Translation gives CATLRYRGHPEAFF.

The chain links TRBV25-1 to TRBJ2-7, with D possibly matching TRBD2 (5 bases). Germline V CDR1 and CDR2: MGHDK, SYGVNS. CDR3 size: 14 residues. Trimming removed 1 base at V and 9 bases at J, with 16 bases between. The CDR3 here is CASSEFLVRGMQYF. The CDR3 coding sequence is TGTGCCAGCAGTGAATTCCTGGTTCGGGGAATGCAGTACTTC.

This chain links TRBV19 with TRBJ2-5; the D gene is possibly TRBD2 (5 bases). The germline gives CDR1 LNHDA, CDR2 SQIVND (reference sequence). The CDR3 loop spans 12 amino acids. V dropped 3 bases and J dropped 3 bases, with 5 bases sitting between them. DNA for the CDR3: TGTGCCAGTAGTATCGGGGAAGAGACCCAGTACTTC. Translation gives CASSIGEETQYF.

The V gene is TRBV6-5, the J gene TRBJ2-1; D uncertain. From germline, CDR1 is MNHEY and CDR2 SVGAGI. V gave up 5 bases and J gave up 2 bases, with 13 bases separating them. This CDR3 is 15 amino acids long. The CDR3 nucleotides read TGTGCCAGCAGTAAACTCGGACGGACCTACAATGAGCAGTTCTTC. Translated, it gives CASSKLGRTYNEQFF.

The chain combines TRBV11-2 with TRBJ2-7; 7 bases are shared with TRBD2. Germline trimming cut 3 bases from V and 2 bases from J; bases unmatched to any gene: 4. The CDR3 length is 14 residues. Germline assignment: CDR1 SGHAT and CDR2 FQNNGV. CDR3 sequence (DNA): TGTGCCAGCAGCTTGGGACTACGGGCCTACGAGCAGTACTTC. Translated: CASSLGLRAYEQYF.

The rearrangement uses TRBV18 and TRBJ1-4; D is undetermined. Trimming removed 3 bases at V and 4 bases at J, with 6 bases between. Germline V lookup: CDR1 KGHSH, CDR2 LQKENI. The CDR3 totals 13 residues. The DNA for the CDR3 is TGTGCCAGCTCACCCAACGATAATGAAAAACTGTTTTTT. Protein sequence: CASSPNDNEKLFF.

J is TRBJ2-7 and V is TRBV23-1; TRBD2 agrees at 9 bases. TRBV23-1 is placed among ORFs of uncertain function. The trim removed 0 bases at V and 4 bases at J, leaving 13 bases unmatched. This CDR3 comprises 18 residues. CDR3: CASSQSASGRLAVYEQYF. In DNA form, the CDR3 reads TGCGCCAGCAGTCAATCGGCTTCAGGTAGACTAGCGGTTTACGAGCAGTACTTC.

This sequence joins TRBV18 and TRBJ2-2, with D possibly being TRBD1 (6 bases). The germline V gene has CDR1 KGHSH and CDR2 LQKENI. CDR3 length: 15 amino acids. Trimming left V 1 base short and J 7 bases short, with 13 bases between. CDR3 DNA: TGTGCCAGCTCACCACGGGGGACATTCCTCGGGGAGCTGTTTTTT. This gives the protein CASSPRGTFLGELFF. The full variable domain, in which reference TRBV18 and TRBJ2-2 provide the parts outside the CDR3, is NAGVMQNPRHLVRRRGQEARLRCSPMKGHSHVYWYRQLPEEGLKFMVYLQKENIIDESGMPKERFSAEFPKEGPSILRIQQVVRGDSAAYFCASSPRGTFLGELFFGEGSRLTVL.

This chain links TRBV6-1 with TRBJ2-5; 7 bases match TRBD1. This CDR3 has 14 amino acids. After removal of 2 bases from V and 4 bases from J, the junction contained 4 bases not matched to a gene. Germline lookup yields CDR1 MNHNS and CDR2 SASEGT. CDR3 region: CASSETGVVETQYF. In DNA, the CDR3 is TGTGCCAGCAGTGAAACAGGGGTGGTAGAGACCCAGTACTTC.

The V gene is TRBV14, the J gene TRBJ2-3; D possibly corresponds to TRBD1 (5 bases). Between the trimmed V and J ends, which lost 6 bases and 5 bases, there was a span of 9 bases. The V gene's germline CDR1 is SGHDN and CDR2 FVKESK. This CDR3 contains 12 residues. This CDR3 reads CASRLQGDTQYF. CDR3 nucleotides: TGTGCCAGCAGACTCCAGGGAGATACGCAGTATTTT. Based on the CDR3 plus reference TRBV14 and TRBJ2-3, the full variable domain is EAGVTQFPSHSVIEKGQTVTLRCDPISGHDNLYWYRRVMGKEIKFLLHFVKESKQDESGMPNNRFLAERTGGTYSTLKVQPAELEDSGVYFCASRLQGDTQYFGPGTRLTVL.

The J gene is TRBJ2-2, the V gene TRBV6-5; D is ambiguous. CDR1 and CDR2 from the germline V gene are MNHEY and SVGAGI. The V end lost 2 bases, the J end lost 9 bases, and 7 bases lay between the germline ends. The CDR3 consists of 12 residues. This CDR3 reads CASSYGPRELFF. Written as DNA, the CDR3 is TGTGCCAGCAGTTACGGGCCCCGGGAGCTGTTTTTT.

V usage is TRBV2 and J usage is TRBJ1-2; 8 bases align to TRBD1. The CDR3 is made up of 16 amino acids. Germline V gene data show CDR1 as SNHLY and CDR2 as FYNNEI. After removal of 6 bases from V and 1 base from J, the junction contained 10 bases not matched to a gene. CDR3 nucleotides: TGTGCCAGCAGCCCCAGCCCGGACAGGGTTAACTATGGCTACACCTTC. Its protein product is CASSPSPDRVNYGYTF.

The chain has TRBV14 and TRBJ2-6; TRBD2 aligns across 12 bases. Germline V gene data show CDR1 as SGHDN and CDR2 as FVKESK. Losses at the gene ends were 4 bases for V and 2 bases for J; bases not matched to a gene: 0. The length of the CDR3 is 16 residues. The DNA of the CDR3 is TGTGCCAGCAGCCGACTAGCGGGAGCTGGGGCCAACGTCCTGACTTTC. Residues: CASSRLAGAGANVLTF.